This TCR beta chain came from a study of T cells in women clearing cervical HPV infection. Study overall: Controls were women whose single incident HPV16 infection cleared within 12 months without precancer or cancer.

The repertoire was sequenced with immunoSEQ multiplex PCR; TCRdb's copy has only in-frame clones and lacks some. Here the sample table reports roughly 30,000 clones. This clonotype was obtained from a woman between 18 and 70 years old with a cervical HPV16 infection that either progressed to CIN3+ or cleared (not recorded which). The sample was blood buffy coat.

The CDR3 is CSARESGLAGEQYF. The sequenced CDR3 bases are TGCAGTGCTAGAGAATCAGGACTAGCTGGCGAG. V is TRBV20-1 and J is TRBJ2-7; TRBD2 aligns across 8 bases. Sequencing ends 3 residues short of the CDR3 end; the germline J gene provides the rest. V shed 0 bases and J 6 bases; nucleotides not matched to a gene: 7. The germline V gene encodes CDR1 DFQATT and CDR2 SNEGSKA (reference sequence). The CDR3 covers 14 residues.